Below are 16 T cell receptor beta chains sequenced from a single sample in a study of T cell responses to AZD1222 COVID-19 vaccine. Only in-frame clones appear in the TCRdb table, and some are missing; sequencing was by immunoSEQ multiplex PCR. The data contain 120,000 or so clones, approximately 88% of them seen just once; the ten biggest clones take up about 5.6%. The sequenced sample was peripheral blood, obtained on day 0 of AZD1222 vaccination. The receptors come from an adult in good health.

The chain couples TRBV6-1 to TRBJ2-1; D unresolved. V was shortened by 3 bases and J by 5 bases, with 2 bases between the two germline ends. This CDR3 comprises 11 residues. Germline CDR1 is MNHNS and CDR2 is SASEGT. The CDR3 nucleotides are TGTGCCAGCAGTGACGACAATGAGCAGTTCTTC. As protein: CASSDDNEQFF.

The rearrangement joins TRBV5-1 to TRBJ1-2; the D gene is possibly TRBD1 (5 bases). The ends were cut back, 2 bases at V and 2 bases at J, with 13 bases in the middle. Germline V gene data show CDR1 as SGHRS and CDR2 as YFSETQ. The CDR3 runs 15 residues. DNA for the CDR3: TGCGCCAGCAGCTTCCAGGGCCAGGGAAACTATGGCTACACCTTC. This sequence encodes CASSFQGQGNYGYTF.

The genes are TRBV6-5 and TRBJ2-7, with D possibly being TRBD1 or TRBD2 (6 bases each). CDR1 is MNHEY and CDR2 is SVGAGI in the germline V gene. V was trimmed by 7 bases and J by 6 bases, leaving 16 bases between them. The CDR3 is 13 amino acids. CDR3 nucleotide sequence: TGTGCCAGCAAGGGGGGCGGGTCCGGCGAGCAGTACTTC. This encodes CASKGGGSGEQYF.

J is TRBJ1-4 and V is TRBV7-8; 9 bases line up with TRBD1. The length of the CDR3 is 14 residues. V lost 5 bases to trimming and J lost 8 bases; unmatched junction nucleotides: 6. The germline V gene encodes CDR1 SGHVS and CDR2 FQNEAQ. The CDR3 loop is CASSLRTGEEKLFF. DNA for the CDR3: TGTGCCAGCAGCCTCCGGACAGGGGAGGAAAAACTGTTTTTT.

J is TRBJ1-2 and V is TRBV2; D might be TRBD1 (5 bases). This CDR3 contains 12 residues. The germline V and J ends were trimmed by 4 bases and 3 bases, with 6 bases remaining between them. Germline values: CDR1 SNHLY, CDR2 FYNNEI. This CDR3 is CASSAGDYGYTF. As DNA, the CDR3 is TGTGCCAGCAGTGCGGGGGACTATGGCTACACCTTC.

This clone was counted a single time. This chain connects TRBV28 to TRBJ2-1; 7 nucleotides line up with TRBD2. CDR1 and CDR2 from the germline V gene are MDHEN and SYDVKM. The CDR3 covers 15 residues. The V and J ends lost 7 bases and 6 bases, in that order; junction bases with no gene match: 12. CDR3 region: CASTIQRGRGNEQFF. For the CDR3, the DNA is TGTGCCAGCACCATCCAACGGGGGAGGGGCAATGAGCAGTTCTTC.

The chain employs TRBV11-3 and TRBJ2-3; D may be TRBD1 (6 bases). V was clipped by 5 bases and J by 3 bases, with 12 bases between them. The CDR3 runs to 14 residues. CDR1 is SGHNT, CDR2 YENEEA, per germline. The CDR3: CASSPQRGTDTQYF. CDR3 bases: TGTGCCAGCAGCCCCCAAAGGGGGACAGATACGCAGTATTTT.

The chain couples TRBV19 to TRBJ1-3; no definite D call. V shed 11 bases and J shed 1 base, with 12 bases lying between them. The CDR3 is 13 residues long. Germline-derived CDR1 and CDR2 are LNHDA and SQIVND (reference sequence). The CDR3 loop is CALGRVSGNTIYF. The CDR3 DNA sequence: TGTGCCCTCGGGCGGGTATCTGGAAACACCATATATTTT.

The rearrangement uses TRBV6-6 and TRBJ1-5; tentative D call: TRBD1 (5 bases). The CDR3 consists of 16 residues. V lost 7 bases to trimming and J lost 6 bases, with 22 bases between them. CDR1 is MNHNY and CDR2 is SVGAGI in the germline V gene (reference sequence). CDR3 region: CASTYNGVRVTQPQHF. CDR3 coding DNA: TGTGCCAGCACCTATAATGGGGTCAGGGTGACTCAGCCCCAGCATTTT.

The chain combines TRBV6-1 with TRBJ1-5; weak D call: TRBD1 (5 bases). In germline, CDR1 is MNHNS, CDR2 SASEGT. V was shortened by 0 bases and J by 0 bases, with 6 bases between the two germline ends. This CDR3 is built from 15 residues. CDR3 loop: CASSEAGVSNQPQHF. CDR3 coding DNA: TGTGCCAGCAGTGAAGCAGGGGTTAGCAATCAGCCCCAGCATTTT.

J is TRBJ2-5 and V is TRBV12-3 or TRBV12-4; D remains unclear. The CDR3 runs 13 residues. Trimming removed 3 bases from V and 2 bases from J, with 7 bases in between. CDR3 amino acids: CASSLGFQETQYF. The CDR3 DNA reads TGTGCCAGCAGTTTGGGGTTTCAAGAGACCCAGTACTTC.

The chain links TRBV5-1 to TRBJ2-1, with a weak D call TRBD1 (6 bases). The CDR3 runs to 17 residues. Germline lookup yields CDR1 SGHRS and CDR2 YFSETQ. Trimming pared 4 bases from V and 4 bases from J, leaving 21 bases between. CDR3 nucleotides: TGCGCCAGCAGCCCTCATAGGGGGTTCGGGGATTACAATGAGCAGTTCTTC. It encodes CASSPHRGFGDYNEQFF.

This chain joins TRBV25-1 and TRBJ2-7; either TRBD1 or TRBD2 may supply D (5 bases each). The CDR3 sequence is 14 residues long. The germline V and J ends were trimmed by 4 bases and 2 bases, with 12 bases remaining between them. Germline CDR1 MGHDK, CDR2 SYGVNS. The CDR3 protein is CASSVRDGPYEQYF. The CDR3 DNA sequence: TGTGCCAGCAGTGTCCGGGACGGACCCTACGAGCAGTACTTC.

This rearrangement joins TRBV5-1 to TRBJ2-7; 7 bases line up with TRBD1. The V gene end was trimmed by 4 bases and the J gene end by 3 bases; junction bases not matched to a gene: 7. In germline, CDR1 is SGHRS, CDR2 YFSETQ. The CDR3 runs to 14 residues. The CDR3 DNA is TGCGCCAGCAGCCACTCGGGACAGAACTACGAGCAGTACTTC. As protein: CASSHSGQNYEQYF.

This chain connects TRBV30 to TRBJ1-5; maybe TRBD1 (5 bases). The V end was cut by 3 bases, the J end by 0 bases, with 15 bases between. Germline CDR1 and CDR2: GTSNPN and SVGIG (reference sequence). This CDR3 is 16 amino acids long. The CDR3 reads CAWSRTGINSNQPQHF. The DNA of the CDR3 is TGTGCCTGGAGCCGAACAGGAATCAATAGCAATCAGCCCCAGCATTTT.

The J gene is TRBJ2-3, the V gene TRBV5-1; D is perhaps TRBD1 (5 bases). This CDR3 has 14 residues. Germline V gives CDR1 SGHRS, CDR2 YFSETQ. The V end was cut by 0 bases, the J end by 4 bases, with 9 bases between. In nucleotides, the CDR3 is TGCGCCAGCAGCTTGGAGGCAGGGTCAGATACGCAGTATTTT. This gives the protein CASSLEAGSDTQYF.